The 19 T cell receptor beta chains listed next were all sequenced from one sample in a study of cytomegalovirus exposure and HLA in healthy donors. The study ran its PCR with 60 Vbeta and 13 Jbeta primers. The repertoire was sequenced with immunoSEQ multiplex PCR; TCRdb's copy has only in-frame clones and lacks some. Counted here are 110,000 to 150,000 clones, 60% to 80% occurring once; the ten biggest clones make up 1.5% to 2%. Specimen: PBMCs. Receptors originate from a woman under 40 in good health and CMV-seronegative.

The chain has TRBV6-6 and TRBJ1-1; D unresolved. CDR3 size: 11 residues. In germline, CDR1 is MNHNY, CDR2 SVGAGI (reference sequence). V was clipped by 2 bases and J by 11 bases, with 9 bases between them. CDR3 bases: TGTGCCAGCAGTTACGAGAGAGAGGCTTTCTTT. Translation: CASSYEREAFF.

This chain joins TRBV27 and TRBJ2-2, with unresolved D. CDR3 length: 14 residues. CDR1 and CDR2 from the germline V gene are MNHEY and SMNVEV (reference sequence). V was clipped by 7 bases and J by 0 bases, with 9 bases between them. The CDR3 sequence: CASNPPTNTGELFF. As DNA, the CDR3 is TGTGCCAGCAACCCCCCTACGAACACCGGGGAGCTGTTTTTT.

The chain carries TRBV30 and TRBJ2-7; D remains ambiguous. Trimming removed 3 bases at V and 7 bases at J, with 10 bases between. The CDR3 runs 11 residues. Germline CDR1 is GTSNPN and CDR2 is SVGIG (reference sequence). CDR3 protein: CAWRAESEQYF. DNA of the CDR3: TGTGCCTGGAGGGCCGAAAGTGAGCAGTACTTC. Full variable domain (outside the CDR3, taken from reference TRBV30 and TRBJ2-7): SQTIHQWPATLVQPVGSPLSLECTVEGTSNPNLYWYRQAAGRGLQLLFYSVGIGQISSEVPQNLSASRPQDRQFILSSKKLLLSDSGFYLCAWRAESEQYFGPGTRLTVT.

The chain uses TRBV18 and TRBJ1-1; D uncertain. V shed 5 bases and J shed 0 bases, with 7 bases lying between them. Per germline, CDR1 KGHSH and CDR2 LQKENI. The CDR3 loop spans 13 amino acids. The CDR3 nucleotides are TGTGCCAGCTCAGCCGAGTTGAACACTGAAGCTTTCTTT. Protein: CASSAELNTEAFF.

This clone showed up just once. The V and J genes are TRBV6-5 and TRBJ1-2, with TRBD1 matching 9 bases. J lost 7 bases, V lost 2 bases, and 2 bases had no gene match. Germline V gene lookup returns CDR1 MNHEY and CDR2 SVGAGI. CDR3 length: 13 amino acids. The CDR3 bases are TGTGCCAGCAGTTACGGGACAGGGCCTGGCTACACCTTC. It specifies CASSYGTGPGYTF.

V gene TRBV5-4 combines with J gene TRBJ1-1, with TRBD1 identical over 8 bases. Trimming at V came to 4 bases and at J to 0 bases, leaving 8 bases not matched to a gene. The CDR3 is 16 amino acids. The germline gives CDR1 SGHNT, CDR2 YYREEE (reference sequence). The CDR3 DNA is TGTGCCAGCAGCCGAGGACAGGGCTCCCTGAACACTGAAGCTTTCTTT. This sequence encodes CASSRGQGSLNTEAFF.

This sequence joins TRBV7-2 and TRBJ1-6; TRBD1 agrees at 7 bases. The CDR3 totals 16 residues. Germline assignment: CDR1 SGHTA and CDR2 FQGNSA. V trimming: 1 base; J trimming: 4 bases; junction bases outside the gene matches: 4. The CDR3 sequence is CASSLGGTDYNSPLHF. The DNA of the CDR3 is TGTGCCAGCAGCTTAGGGGGGACAGATTATAATTCACCCCTCCACTTT. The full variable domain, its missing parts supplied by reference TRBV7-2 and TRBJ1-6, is GAGVSQSPSNKVTEKGKDVELRCDPISGHTALYWYRQSLGQGLEFLIYFQGNSAPDKSGLPSDRFSAERTGGSVSTLTIQRTQQEDSAVYLCASSLGGTDYNSPLHFGNGTRLTVT.

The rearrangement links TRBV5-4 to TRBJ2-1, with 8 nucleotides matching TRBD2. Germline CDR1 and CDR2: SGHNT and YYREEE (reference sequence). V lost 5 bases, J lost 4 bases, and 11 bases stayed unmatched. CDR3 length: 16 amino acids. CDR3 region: CASREAGIAGYNEQFF. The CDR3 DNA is TGTGCCAGCAGAGAGGCCGGAATAGCGGGGTACAATGAGCAGTTCTTC.

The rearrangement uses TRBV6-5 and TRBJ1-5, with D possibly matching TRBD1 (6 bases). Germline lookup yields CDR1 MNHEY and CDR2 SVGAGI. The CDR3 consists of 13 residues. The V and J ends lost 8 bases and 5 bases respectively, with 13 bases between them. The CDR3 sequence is CASGDNEYQPQHF. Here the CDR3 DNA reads TGTGCCAGCGGGGACAACGAATATCAGCCCCAGCATTTT.

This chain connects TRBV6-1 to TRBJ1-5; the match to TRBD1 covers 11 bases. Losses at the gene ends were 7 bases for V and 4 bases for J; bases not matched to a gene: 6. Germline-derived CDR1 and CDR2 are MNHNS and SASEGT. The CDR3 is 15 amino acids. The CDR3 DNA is TGTGCCAGCACTACCGGGACAGGGGGTAATCAGCCCCAGCATTTT. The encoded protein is CASTTGTGGNQPQHF.

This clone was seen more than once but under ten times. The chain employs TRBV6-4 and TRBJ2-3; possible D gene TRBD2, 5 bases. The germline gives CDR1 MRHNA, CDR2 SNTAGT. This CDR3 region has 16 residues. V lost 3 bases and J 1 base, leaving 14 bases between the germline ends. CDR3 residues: CASSELGSFGTDTQYF. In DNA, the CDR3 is TGTGCCAGCAGTGAACTAGGGTCGTTCGGCACAGATACGCAGTATTTT.

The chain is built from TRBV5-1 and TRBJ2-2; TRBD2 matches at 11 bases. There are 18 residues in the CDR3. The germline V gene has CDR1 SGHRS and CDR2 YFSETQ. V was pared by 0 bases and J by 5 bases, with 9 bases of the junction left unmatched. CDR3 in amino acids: CASSLESSGGPYTGELFF. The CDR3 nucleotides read TGCGCCAGCAGCTTGGAATCTAGCGGGGGGCCATATACCGGGGAGCTGTTTTTT.

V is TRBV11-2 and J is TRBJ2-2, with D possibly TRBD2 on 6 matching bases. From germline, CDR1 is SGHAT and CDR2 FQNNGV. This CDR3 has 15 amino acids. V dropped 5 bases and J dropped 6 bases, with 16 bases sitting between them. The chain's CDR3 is CASSHDLWGAGELFF. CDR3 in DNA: TGTGCCAGCAGCCACGACCTCTGGGGGGCCGGGGAGCTGTTTTTT.

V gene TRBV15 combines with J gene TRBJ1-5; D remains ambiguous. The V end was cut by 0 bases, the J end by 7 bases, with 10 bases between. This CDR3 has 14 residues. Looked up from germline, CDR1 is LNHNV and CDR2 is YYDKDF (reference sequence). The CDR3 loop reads CATSRDLGGQPQHF. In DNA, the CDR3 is TGTGCCACCAGCAGAGATTTGGGAGGGCAGCCCCAGCATTTT.

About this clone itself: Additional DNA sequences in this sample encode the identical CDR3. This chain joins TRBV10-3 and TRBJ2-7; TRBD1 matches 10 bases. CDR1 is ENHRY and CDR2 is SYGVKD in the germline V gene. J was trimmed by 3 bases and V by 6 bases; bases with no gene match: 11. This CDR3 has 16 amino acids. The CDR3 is CAIRGTSGQGLYEQYF. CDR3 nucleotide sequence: TGTGCCATCAGGGGTACTTCGGGACAGGGGCTCTACGAGCAGTACTTC.

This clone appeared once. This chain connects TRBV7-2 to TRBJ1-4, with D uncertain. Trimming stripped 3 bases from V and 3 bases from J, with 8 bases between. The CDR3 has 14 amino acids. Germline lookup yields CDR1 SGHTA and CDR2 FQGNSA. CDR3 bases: TGTGCCAGCAGCTTCGGGAAGGCTAATGAAAAACTGTTTTTT. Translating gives CASSFGKANEKLFF.

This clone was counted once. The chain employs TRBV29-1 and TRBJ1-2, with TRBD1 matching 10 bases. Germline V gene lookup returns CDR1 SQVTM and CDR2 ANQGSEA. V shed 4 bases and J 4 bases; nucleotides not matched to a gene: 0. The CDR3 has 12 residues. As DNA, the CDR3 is TGCAGCGTTGGGACAGGGGGCTATGGCTACACCTTC. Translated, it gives CSVGTGGYGYTF.

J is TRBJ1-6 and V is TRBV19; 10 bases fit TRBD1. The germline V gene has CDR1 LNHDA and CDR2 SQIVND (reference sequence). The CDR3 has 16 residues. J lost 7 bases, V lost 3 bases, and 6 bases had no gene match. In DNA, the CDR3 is TGTGCCAGTAGTATCGACAGGGGGCGAAGGAATTCACCCCTCCACTTT. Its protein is CASSIDRGRRNSPLHF. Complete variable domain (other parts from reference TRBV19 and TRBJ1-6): DGGITQSPKYLFRKEGQNVTLSCEQNLNHDAMYWYRQDPGQGLRLIYYSQIVNDFQKGDIAEGYSVSREKKESFPLTVTSAQKNPTAFYLCASSIDRGRRNSPLHFGNGTRLTVT.

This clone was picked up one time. CDR3 bases: TGTGCCAGTAGCTTGAGCGGGCCCCGGGGAGATACGCAGTATTTT. This sequence encodes CASSLSGPRGDTQYF. The chain employs TRBV19 and TRBJ2-3; TRBD2 might be the D (6 bases). This CDR3 contains 15 residues. V shed 6 bases and J shed 5 bases, with 18 bases lying between them. Germline loops: CDR1 LNHDA, CDR2 SQIVND (reference sequence).